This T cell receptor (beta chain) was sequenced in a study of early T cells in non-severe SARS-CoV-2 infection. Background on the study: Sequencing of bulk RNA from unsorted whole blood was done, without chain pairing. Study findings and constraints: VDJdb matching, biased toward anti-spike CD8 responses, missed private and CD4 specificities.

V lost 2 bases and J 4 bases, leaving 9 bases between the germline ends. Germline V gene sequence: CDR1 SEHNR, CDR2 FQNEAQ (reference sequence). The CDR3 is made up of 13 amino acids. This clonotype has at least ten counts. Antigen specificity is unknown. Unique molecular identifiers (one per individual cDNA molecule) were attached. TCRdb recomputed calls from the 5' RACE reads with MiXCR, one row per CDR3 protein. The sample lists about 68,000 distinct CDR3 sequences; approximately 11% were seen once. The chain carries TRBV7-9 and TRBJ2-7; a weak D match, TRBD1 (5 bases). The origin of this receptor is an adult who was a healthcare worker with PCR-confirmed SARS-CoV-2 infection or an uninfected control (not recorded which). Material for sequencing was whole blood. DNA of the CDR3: TGTGCCAGCAGCTTATTGGGGCAGTACGAGCAGTACTTC. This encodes CASSLLGQYEQYF.